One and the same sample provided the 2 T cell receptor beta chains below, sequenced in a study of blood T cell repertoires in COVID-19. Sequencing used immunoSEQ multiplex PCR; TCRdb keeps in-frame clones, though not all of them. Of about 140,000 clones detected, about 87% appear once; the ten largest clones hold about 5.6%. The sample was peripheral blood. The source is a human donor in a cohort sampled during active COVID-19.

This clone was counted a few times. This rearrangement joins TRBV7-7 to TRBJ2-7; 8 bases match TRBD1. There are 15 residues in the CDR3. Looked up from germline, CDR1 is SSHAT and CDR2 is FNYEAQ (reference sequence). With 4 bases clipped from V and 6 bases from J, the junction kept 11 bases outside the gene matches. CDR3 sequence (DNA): TGTGCCAGCAGCTCACGGACAGGGATGGGTTGCGAGCAGTACTTC. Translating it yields CASSSRTGMGCEQYF.

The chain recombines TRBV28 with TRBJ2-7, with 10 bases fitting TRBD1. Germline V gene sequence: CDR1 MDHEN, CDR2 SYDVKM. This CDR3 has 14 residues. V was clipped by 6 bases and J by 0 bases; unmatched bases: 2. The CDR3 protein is CASSWTGGSYEQYF. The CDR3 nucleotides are TGTGCCAGCAGCTGGACAGGGGGCTCCTACGAGCAGTACTTC. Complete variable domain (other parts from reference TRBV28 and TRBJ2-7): DVKVTQSSRYLVKRTGEKVFLECVQDMDHENMFWYRQDPGLGLRLIYFSYDVKMKEKGDIPEGYSVSREKKERFSLILESASTNQTSMYLCASSWTGGSYEQYFGPGTRLTVT.